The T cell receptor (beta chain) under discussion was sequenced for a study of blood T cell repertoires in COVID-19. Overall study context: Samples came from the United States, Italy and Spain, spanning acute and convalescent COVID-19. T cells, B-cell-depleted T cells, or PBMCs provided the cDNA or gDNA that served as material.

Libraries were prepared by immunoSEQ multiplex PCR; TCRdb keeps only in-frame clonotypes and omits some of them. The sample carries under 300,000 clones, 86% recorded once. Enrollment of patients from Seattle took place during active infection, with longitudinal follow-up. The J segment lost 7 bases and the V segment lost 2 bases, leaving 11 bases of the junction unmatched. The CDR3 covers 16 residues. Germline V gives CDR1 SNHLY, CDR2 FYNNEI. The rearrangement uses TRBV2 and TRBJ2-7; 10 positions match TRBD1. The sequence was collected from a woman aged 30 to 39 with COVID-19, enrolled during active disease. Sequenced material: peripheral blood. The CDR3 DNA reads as TGTGCCAGCAGTGAACGGACAGGGGGACGAGGAGTAGAGCAGTACTTC. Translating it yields CASSERTGGRGVEQYF.